This T cell receptor (beta chain) is from a study of patients and donors after allogeneic stem cell transplantation. The germline V gene has CDR1 SGHDT and CDR2 YYEEEE. V was trimmed by 4 bases and J by 1 base, leaving 8 bases between them. CDR3 length equals 14 residues. Via MiXCR, TCRdb re-called the RT-PCR reads, giving one row per CDR3 protein. The data contain approximately 57,000 distinct CDR3 sequences, 10% to 15% of them singletons. The specimen was blood, either unsorted or a sorted T cell fraction (not recorded which). The clonotype was recovered from a human donor who was either an allogeneic HSCT recipient or a stem cell or donor lymphocyte infusion donor (not recorded which). It is not recorded whose cells these are; they may come from a transplant donor. The J gene is TRBJ2-2, the V gene TRBV5-6; the D gene could be TRBD1 or TRBD2 (5 bases each). The CDR3 region is CASSGTKNTGELFF. CDR3 DNA: TGTGCCAGCAGCGGGACCAAGAACACCGGGGAGCTGTTTTTT.